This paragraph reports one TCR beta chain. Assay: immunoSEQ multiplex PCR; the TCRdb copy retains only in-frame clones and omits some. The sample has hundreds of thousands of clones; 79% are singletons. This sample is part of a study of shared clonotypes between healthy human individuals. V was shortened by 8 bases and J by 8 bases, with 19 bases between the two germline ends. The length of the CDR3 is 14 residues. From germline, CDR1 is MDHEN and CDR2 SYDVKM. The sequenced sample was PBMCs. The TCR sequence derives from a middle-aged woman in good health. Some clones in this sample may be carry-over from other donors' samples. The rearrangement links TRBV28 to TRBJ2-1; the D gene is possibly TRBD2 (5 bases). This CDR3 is CASGSSPGNDEQFF. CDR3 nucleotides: TGTGCCAGCGGGAGCTCACCCGGGAACGATGAGCAGTTCTTC. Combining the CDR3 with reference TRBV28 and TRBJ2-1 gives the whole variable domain DVKVTQSSRYLVKRTGEKVFLECVQDMDHENMFWYRQDPGLGLRLIYFSYDVKMKEKGDIPEGYSVSREKKERFSLILESASTNQTSMYLCASGSSPGNDEQFFGPGTRLTVL.